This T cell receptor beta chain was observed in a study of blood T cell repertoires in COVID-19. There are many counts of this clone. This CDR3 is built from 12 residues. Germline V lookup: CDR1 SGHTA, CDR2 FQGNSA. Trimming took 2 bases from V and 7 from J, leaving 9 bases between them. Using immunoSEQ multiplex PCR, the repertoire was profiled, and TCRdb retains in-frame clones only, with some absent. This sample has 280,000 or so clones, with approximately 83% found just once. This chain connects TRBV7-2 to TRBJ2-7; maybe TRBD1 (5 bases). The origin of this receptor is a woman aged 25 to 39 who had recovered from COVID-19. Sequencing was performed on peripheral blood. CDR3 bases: TGTGCCAGCAGCTTAACCAAGGGGGAGCAGTACTTC. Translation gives CASSLTKGEQYF.